In this sample, the clone carrying this T cell receptor (beta chain) turned up many times. Antigen: not known. The data were obtained in a study of Graves' ophthalmopathy and Graves' hyperthyroidism. Points from the study as a whole: It was with about 68% sensitivity and around 75% specificity that the model predicted ophthalmopathy progression.

The CDR3 length is 13 residues. The V gene end was trimmed by 7 bases and the J gene end by 7 bases; junction bases not matched to a gene: 3. Beta-chain TCR CDR3 regions were amplified from RNA transcripts. First-round RT-PCR employed HTBI primers, with a second-round multiplex PCR after it. TCRdb re-analysed the multiplex PCR reads in MiXCR, keeping a single row per CDR3 protein. The profile shows a few hundred thousand distinct CDR3 sequences, under 45% of them singletons. The receptor was isolated from an adult man with Graves' hyperthyroidism. This chain connects TRBV12-3 or TRBV12-4 to TRBJ2-7, with TRBD2 matching 14 bases. Material: peripheral blood or thyroid tissue (not recorded which). In DNA, the CDR3 is TGTGCCAGCACGGGACTAGCGGGAGATGAGCAGTACTTC. This encodes CASTGLAGDEQYF.